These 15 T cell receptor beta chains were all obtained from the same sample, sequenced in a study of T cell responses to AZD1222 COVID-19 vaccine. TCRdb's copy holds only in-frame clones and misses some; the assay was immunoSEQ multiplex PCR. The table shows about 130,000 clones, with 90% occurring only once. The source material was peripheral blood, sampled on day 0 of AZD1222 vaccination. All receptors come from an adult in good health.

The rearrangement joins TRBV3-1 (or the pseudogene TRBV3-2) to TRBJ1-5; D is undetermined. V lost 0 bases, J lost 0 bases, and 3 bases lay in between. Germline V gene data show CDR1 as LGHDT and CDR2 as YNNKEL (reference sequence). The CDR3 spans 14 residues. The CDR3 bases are TGTGCCAGCAGCCAAGATTATAGCAATCAGCCCCAGCATTTT. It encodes CASSQDYSNQPQHF.

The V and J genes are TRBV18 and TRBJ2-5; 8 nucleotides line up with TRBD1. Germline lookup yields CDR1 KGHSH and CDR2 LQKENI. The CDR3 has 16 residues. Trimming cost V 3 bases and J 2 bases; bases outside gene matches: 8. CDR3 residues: CASSPTRNRGQETQYF. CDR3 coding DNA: TGTGCCAGCTCACCGACAAGGAACAGGGGGCAAGAGACCCAGTACTTC.

CDR3 DNA: TGTGCCAGCAGGAGGATTGGTTCACCCCTCCACTTT. It codes for CASRRIGSPLHF. The chain has TRBV12-3 or TRBV12-4 and TRBJ1-6; no reliable D call. The V and J ends lost 6 bases and 9 bases respectively, with 9 bases between them. The CDR3 spans 12 residues.

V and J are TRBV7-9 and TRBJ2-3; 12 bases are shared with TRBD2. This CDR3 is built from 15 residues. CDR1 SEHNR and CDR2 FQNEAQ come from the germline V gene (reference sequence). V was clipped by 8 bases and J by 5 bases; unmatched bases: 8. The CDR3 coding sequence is TGTGCCAGCTCGCGACTAGCGGGGGTAGGAGATACGCAGTATTTT. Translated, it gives CASSRLAGVGDTQYF.

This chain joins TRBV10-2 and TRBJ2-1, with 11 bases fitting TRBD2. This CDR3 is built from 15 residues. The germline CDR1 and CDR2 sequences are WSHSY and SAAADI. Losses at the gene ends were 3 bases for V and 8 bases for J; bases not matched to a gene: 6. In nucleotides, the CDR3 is TGCGCCAGCAGTGATATTACTAGCGGGGGCTATGAGCAGTTCTTC. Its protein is CASSDITSGGYEQFF.

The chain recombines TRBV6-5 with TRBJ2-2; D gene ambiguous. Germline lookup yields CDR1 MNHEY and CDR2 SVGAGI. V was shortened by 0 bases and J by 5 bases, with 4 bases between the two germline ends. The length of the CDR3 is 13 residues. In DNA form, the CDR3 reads TGTGCCAGCAGTTACTCGAGAACCGGGGAGCTGTTTTTT. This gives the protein CASSYSRTGELFF.

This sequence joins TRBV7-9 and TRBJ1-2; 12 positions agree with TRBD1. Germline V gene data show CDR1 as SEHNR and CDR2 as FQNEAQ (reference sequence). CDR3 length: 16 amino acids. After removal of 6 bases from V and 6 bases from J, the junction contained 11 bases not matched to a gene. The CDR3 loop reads CASRTGTGGARDGYTF. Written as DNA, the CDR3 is TGTGCCAGCAGGACCGGGACAGGGGGCGCGAGGGATGGCTACACCTTC. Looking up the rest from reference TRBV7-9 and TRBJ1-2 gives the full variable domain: DTGVSQNPRHKITKRGQNVTFRCDPISEHNRLYWYRQTLGQGPEFLTYFQNEAQLEKSRLLSDRFSAERPKGSFSTLEIQRTEQGDSAMYLCASRTGTGGARDGYTFGSGTRLTVV.

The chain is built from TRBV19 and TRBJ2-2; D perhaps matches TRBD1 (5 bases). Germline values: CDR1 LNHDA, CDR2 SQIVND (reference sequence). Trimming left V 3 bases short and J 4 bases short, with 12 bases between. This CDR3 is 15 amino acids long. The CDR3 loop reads CASSIPRVSTGELFF. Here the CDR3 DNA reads TGTGCCAGTAGTATTCCCAGGGTGAGCACCGGGGAGCTGTTTTTT. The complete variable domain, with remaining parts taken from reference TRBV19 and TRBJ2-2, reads DGGITQSPKYLFRKEGQNVTLSCEQNLNHDAMYWYRQDPGQGLRLIYYSQIVNDFQKGDIAEGYSVSREKKESFPLTVTSAQKNPTAFYLCASSIPRVSTGELFFGEGSRLTVL.

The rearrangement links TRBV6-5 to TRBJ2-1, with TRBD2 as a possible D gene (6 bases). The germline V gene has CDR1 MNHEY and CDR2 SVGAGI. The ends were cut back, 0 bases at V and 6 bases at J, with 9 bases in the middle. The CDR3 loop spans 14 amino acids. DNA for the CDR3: TGTGCCAGCAGTTACTCGTGGAGGGCCAATGAGCAGTTCTTC. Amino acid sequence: CASSYSWRANEQFF.

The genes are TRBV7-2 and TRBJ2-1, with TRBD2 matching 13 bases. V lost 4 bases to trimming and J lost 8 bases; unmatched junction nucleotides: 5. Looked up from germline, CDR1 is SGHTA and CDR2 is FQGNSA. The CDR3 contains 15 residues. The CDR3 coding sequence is TGTGCCAGCAGCTACGGACTAGCGGGGGCATATGAGCAGTTCTTC. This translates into CASSYGLAGAYEQFF. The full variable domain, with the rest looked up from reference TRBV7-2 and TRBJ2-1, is GAGVSQSPSNKVTEKGKDVELRCDPISGHTALYWYRQSLGQGLEFLIYFQGNSAPDKSGLPSDRFSAERTGGSVSTLTIQRTQQEDSAVYLCASSYGLAGAYEQFFGPGTRLTVL.

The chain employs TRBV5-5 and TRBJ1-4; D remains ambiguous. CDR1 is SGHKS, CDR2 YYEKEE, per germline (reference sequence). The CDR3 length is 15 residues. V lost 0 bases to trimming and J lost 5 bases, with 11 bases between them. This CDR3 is CASSLAHRLNEKLFF. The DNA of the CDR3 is TGTGCCAGCAGCTTGGCCCACCGGCTCAATGAAAAACTGTTTTTT.

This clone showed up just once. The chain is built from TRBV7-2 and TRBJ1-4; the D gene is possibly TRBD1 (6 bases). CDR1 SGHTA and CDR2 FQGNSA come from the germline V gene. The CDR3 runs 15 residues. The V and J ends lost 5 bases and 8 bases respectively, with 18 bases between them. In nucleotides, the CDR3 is TGTGCCAGCAGCCGTAGGGGGGGCGGGGGAGAAAAACTGTTTTTT. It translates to CASSRRGGGGEKLFF.

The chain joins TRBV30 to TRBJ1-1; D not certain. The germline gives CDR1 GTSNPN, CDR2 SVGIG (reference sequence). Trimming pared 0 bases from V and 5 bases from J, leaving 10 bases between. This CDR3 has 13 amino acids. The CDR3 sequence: CAWSVGGLTEAFF. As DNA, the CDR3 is TGTGCCTGGAGTGTTGGTGGGTTAACTGAAGCTTTCTTT.

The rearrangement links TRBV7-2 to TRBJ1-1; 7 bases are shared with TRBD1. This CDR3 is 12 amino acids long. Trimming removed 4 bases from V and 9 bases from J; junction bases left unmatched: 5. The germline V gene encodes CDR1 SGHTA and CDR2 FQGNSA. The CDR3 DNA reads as TGTGCCAGCAGCTACGACAGGGCGCAAGCTTTCTTT. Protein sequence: CASSYDRAQAFF.

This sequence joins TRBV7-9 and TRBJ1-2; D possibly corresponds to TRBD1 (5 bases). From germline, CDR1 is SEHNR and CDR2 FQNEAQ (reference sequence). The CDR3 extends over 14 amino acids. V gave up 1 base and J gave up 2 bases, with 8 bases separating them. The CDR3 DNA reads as TGTGCCAGCAGCTTAGAAGGGGTGAACTATGGCTACACCTTC. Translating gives CASSLEGVNYGYTF.